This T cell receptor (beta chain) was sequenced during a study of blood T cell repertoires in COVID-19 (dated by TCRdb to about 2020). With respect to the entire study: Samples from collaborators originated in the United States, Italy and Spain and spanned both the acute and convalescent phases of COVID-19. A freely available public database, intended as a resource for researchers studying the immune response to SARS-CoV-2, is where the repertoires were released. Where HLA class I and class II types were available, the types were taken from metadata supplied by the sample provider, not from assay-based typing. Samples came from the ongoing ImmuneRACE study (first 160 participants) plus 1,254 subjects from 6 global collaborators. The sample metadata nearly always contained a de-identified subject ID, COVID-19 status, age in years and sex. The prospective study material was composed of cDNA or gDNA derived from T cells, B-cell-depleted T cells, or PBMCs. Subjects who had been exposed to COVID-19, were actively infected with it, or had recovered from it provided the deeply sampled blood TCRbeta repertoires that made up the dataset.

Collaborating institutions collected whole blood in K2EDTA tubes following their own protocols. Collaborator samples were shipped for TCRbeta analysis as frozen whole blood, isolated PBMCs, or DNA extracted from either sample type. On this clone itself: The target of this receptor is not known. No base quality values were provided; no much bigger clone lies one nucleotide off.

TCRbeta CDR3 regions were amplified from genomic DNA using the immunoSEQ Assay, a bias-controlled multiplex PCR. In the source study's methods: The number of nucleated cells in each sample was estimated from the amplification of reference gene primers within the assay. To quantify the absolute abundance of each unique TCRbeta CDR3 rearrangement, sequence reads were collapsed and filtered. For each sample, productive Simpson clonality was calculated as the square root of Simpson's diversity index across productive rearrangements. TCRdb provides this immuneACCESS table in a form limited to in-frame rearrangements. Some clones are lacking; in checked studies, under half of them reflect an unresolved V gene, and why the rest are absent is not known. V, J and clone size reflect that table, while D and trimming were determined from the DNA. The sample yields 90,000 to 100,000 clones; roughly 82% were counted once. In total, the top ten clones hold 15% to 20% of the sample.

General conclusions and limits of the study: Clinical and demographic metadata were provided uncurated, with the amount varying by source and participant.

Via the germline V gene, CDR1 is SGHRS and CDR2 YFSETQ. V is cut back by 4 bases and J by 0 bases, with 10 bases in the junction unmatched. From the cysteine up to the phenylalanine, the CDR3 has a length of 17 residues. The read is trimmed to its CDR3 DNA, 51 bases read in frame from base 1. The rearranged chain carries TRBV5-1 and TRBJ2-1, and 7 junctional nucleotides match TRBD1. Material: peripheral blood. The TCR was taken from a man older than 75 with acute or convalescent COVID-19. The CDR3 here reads CASSGTPQGSSYNEQFF. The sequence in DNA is TGCGCCAGCAGCGGGACCCCACAGGGGAGCTCCTACAATGAGCAGTTCTTC.